The entry below gives a single TCR beta chain sequence along with its context. This entry is derived from a study of blood T cell repertoires in COVID-19. Study at large: In each case, the material was cDNA or gDNA derived from T cells, B-cell-depleted T cells, or PBMCs.

This study enrolled people aged about 18 to 100 from approximately 24 US geographic areas. Recovered status applied to Cohort 3 donors who had two consecutive negative PCRs. It also applied to those with clearance or with symptom resolution. The method was immunoSEQ multiplex PCR; TCRdb's version includes in-frame clones alone and lacks a portion of them. This table has more than 200,000 clones, more than 75% appearing once. Germline V lookup: CDR1 SGHVS, CDR2 FQNEAQ. The CDR3 extends over 14 amino acids. The V and J ends lost 6 bases and 4 bases, in that order; junction bases with no gene match: 6. Sequencing was performed on PBMCs or T cells enriched from blood (not recorded which). V usage is TRBV7-8 and J usage is TRBJ1-2, with TRBD1 matching 9 bases. This TCR came from a man between 40 and 49 years old who had recovered from COVID-19. CDR3 protein: CASRPTGGSYGYTF. DNA of the CDR3: TGTGCCAGCAGACCGACAGGGGGGAGCTATGGCTACACCTTC. Variable domain in full (rest from reference TRBV7-8 and TRBJ1-2): GAGVSQSPRYKVAKRGQDVALRCDPISGHVSLFWYQQALGQGPEFLTYFQNEAQLDKSGLPSDRFFAERPEGSVSTLKIQRTQQEDSAVYLCASRPTGGSYGYTFGSGTRLTVV.